This T cell receptor beta chain was recovered during a study of T cells in Graves' hyperthyroidism and ophthalmopathy. Study-level points and caveats: With a median lead of around 6.7 months before onset, the model predicted ophthalmopathy. Blood shared most expanded thyroid clonotypes above 0.001. From stable hyperthyroidism, ophthalmopathy was separated by a 13 V-J model.

V shed 3 bases and J shed 3 bases, with 14 bases lying between them. The germline gives CDR1 SGHAT, CDR2 FQDESV (reference sequence). The CDR3 has 15 residues. In the case of this clonotype: Its antigen is not identified.

Using RNA transcripts as the source, TCR beta CDR3 regions were amplified. First-round RT-PCR of the TCR CDR3 relied on the HTBI primer set. One entry per CDR3 protein, called by TCRdb with MiXCR from the multiplex PCR reads. The sample lists about 700,000 distinct CDR3 sequences; just under 45% were seen once. J is TRBJ1-1 and V is TRBV11-1; D is perhaps TRBD1 (6 bases). Sequenced sample: peripheral blood or thyroid tissue (not recorded which). The clonotype was recovered from an adult man with Graves' disease, either hyperthyroidism or ophthalmopathy (not recorded which). The CDR3 region has the DNA TGTGCCAGCAGCTTGTCCGCAGGGGTTGACACTGAAGCTTTCTTT. Translation gives CASSLSAGVDTEAFF.